This T cell receptor beta chain was recorded in a study of cytomegalovirus exposure and HLA in healthy donors. This CDR3 comprises 14 residues. The V and J ends lost 7 bases and 7 bases, in that order; junction bases with no gene match: 6. Germline V gives CDR1 SGHVS, CDR2 FQNEAQ. Primers: 60 Vbeta forward and 13 Jbeta reverse. Clones were sequenced by immunoSEQ multiplex PCR, and TCRdb holds only the in-frame ones, with some missing. The sample includes 70,000 to 90,000 clones, around 68% of them seen just once. The chain links TRBV7-8 to TRBJ2-1; 11 nucleotides agree with TRBD2. This clonotype originated in a woman between 35 and 50 years old in good health and CMV-seropositive. Sequenced material: PBMCs. CDR3 DNA sequence: TGTGCCAGCATAGCGGGAGGGCCGAGTAATGAGCAGTTCTTC. Residues: CASIAGGPSNEQFF.